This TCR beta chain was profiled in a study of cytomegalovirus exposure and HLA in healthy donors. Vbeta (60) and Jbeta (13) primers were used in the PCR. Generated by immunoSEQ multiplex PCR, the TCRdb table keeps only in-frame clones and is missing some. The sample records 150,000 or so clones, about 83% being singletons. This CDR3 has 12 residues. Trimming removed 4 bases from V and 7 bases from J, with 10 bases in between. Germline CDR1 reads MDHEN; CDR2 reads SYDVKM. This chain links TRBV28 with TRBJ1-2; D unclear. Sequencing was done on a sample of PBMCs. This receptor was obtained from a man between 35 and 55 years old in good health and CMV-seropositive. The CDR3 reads CASSSPVRGYTF. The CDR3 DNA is TGTGCCAGCAGTTCCCCCGTGCGTGGCTACACCTTC.